What follows are 10 T cell receptor beta chains derived from one specimen sequenced in a study of blood T cell repertoires in COVID-19. The data were produced by immunoSEQ multiplex PCR, yet TCRdb's version contains in-frame clones alone and is incomplete. The sample consists of fewer than 350,000 clones, approximately 84% of them appearing once. Sequencing used peripheral blood. The receptors derive from a woman aged 25 to 39 who had recovered from COVID-19.

The V call is TRBV19, the J call TRBJ2-7; D remains unclear. Germline lookup yields CDR1 LNHDA and CDR2 SQIVND (reference sequence). V lost 1 base and J lost 2, with 6 bases in between. This CDR3 region has 13 residues. CDR3 nucleotides: TGTGCCAGTAGTATAGGACTCACCTACGAGCAGTACTTC. Translating gives CASSIGLTYEQYF.

The chain recombines TRBV19 with TRBJ1-1; D gene uncertain. The CDR3 covers 12 residues. Germline assignment: CDR1 LNHDA and CDR2 SQIVND (reference sequence). V shed 5 bases and J shed 1 base, with 5 bases lying between them. The CDR3 loop reads CASSRGNTEAFF. DNA of the CDR3: TGTGCCAGTAGTCGGGGGAACACTGAAGCTTTCTTT.

In this sample, this clone turned up once. The V call is TRBV27, the J call TRBJ1-6; 8 nucleotides align to TRBD1. Losses at the gene ends were 2 bases for V and 5 bases for J; bases not matched to a gene: 5. This CDR3 contains 16 residues. Germline CDR1 reads MNHEY; CDR2 reads SMNVEV (reference sequence). This CDR3 is CASSLGQGANNSPLHF. The CDR3 DNA reads TGTGCCAGCAGTTTAGGGCAGGGGGCAAATAATTCACCCCTCCACTTT.

The chain links TRBV7-2 to TRBJ2-7; TRBD1 is a possible D gene (7 bases). Germline CDR1 is SGHTA and CDR2 is FQGNSA. V lost 5 bases to trimming and J lost 7 bases, with 21 bases between them. CDR3 size: 15 residues. This chain's CDR3 is CASSLTTGSRGEQYF. As DNA, the CDR3 is TGTGCCAGCAGCCTGACGACAGGGTCCCGGGGGGAGCAGTACTTC.

The chain has TRBV3-1 (or the pseudogene TRBV3-2) and TRBJ2-3; D remains unclear. The germline V gene has CDR1 LGHDT and CDR2 YNNKEL (reference sequence). The CDR3 is 12 residues long. Trimming took 4 bases from V and 6 from J, leaving 8 bases between them. CDR3 bases: TGTGCCAGCAGCCTGTATGAGGATACGCAGTATTTT. It specifies CASSLYEDTQYF.

V gene TRBV29-1 combines with J gene TRBJ2-5; 8 bases agree with TRBD1. The CDR3 has 13 amino acids. J was trimmed by 4 bases and V by 7 bases; bases with no gene match: 8. In germline, CDR1 is SQVTM, CDR2 ANQGSEA. In DNA, the CDR3 is TGCAGCGCACGGACAGGGCCGGGAGAGACCCAGTACTTC. Its protein product is CSARTGPGETQYF.

This clone was counted between two and nine times. The chain couples TRBV6-4 to TRBJ2-1, with 13 bases that match TRBD2. Germline lookup yields CDR1 MRHNA and CDR2 SNTAGT. The V segment lost 7 bases and the J segment 0 bases; nucleotides outside the gene matches: 15. The CDR3 consists of 20 residues. The CDR3 nucleotides are TGTGCCAGCACCAAGGGTTCGGGACTAGCGGGACACGGCTCCTACAATGAGCAGTTCTTC. Translated: CASTKGSGLAGHGSYNEQFF.

This sequence joins TRBV5-6 and TRBJ1-2, with 11 bases that match TRBD1. The CDR3 length is 16 residues. V gave up 4 bases and J gave up 7 bases; unmatched junction bases: 12. The V gene's germline CDR1 is SGHDT and CDR2 YYEEEE. The CDR3 bases are TGTGCCAGCAGCGCAAATGGACAGGGGGCGAAGTTTGGCTACACCTTC. This gives the protein CASSANGQGAKFGYTF.

The CDR3 here is CASSPSVVRNTIYF. In DNA form, the CDR3 reads TGTGCCAGCAGTCCCTCAGTCGTGAGAAACACCATATATTTT. This chain links TRBV28 with TRBJ1-3, with D unresolved. Trimming took 5 bases from V and 5 from J, leaving 13 bases between them. This CDR3 spans 14 amino acids. The germline V gene has CDR1 MDHEN and CDR2 SYDVKM.

This clone was detected only a few times. The gene calls are TRBV4-3 and TRBJ2-2; D unclear. Between the trimmed V and J ends, which lost 0 bases and 4 bases, there was a span of 12 bases. Germline V lookup: CDR1 LGHNA, CDR2 YSLEER. This CDR3 has 16 residues. Here the CDR3 reads CASSQEASTGTGELFF. The DNA of the CDR3 is TGCGCCAGCAGCCAAGAAGCCTCCACGGGCACCGGGGAGCTGTTTTTT.